This entry features one T cell receptor (beta chain) sequence. Looked up from germline, CDR1 is SGHTA and CDR2 is FQGNSA. The CDR3 spans 15 residues. Germline trimming cut 5 bases from V and 10 bases from J; bases unmatched to any gene: 7. This sample was included in a study of blood T cell repertoires in COVID-19. Study as a whole: Sample material is recorded as cDNA or gDNA derived from T cells, B-cell-depleted T cells, or PBMCs.

Authors' data handling: Scientists estimated how many nucleated cells there were by amplifying reference gene primers. Sequencing used immunoSEQ multiplex PCR; TCRdb keeps in-frame clones, though not all of them. V, J and clone size were drawn from that table, and D and trimming were deduced from the DNA. Of around 80,000 clones in the sample, around 80% were seen once. Sequencing used peripheral blood. The chain employs TRBV7-2 and TRBJ2-1, with 14 positions matching TRBD2. The TCR comes from a man aged 60-69 years with acute or convalescent COVID-19. The CDR3 spells CASSIGTSGGVEQFF. In nucleotides, the CDR3 is TGTGCCAGCAGCATTGGGACTAGCGGGGGCGTGGAGCAGTTCTTC.